This TCR beta chain was obtained from a study of breast tumors, draining lymph nodes, adjacent tissues. TCRdb re-analysed the multiplex PCR reads in MiXCR, keeping a single row per CDR3 protein. The sample consists of roughly 14,000 distinct CDR3 sequences, around 50% of them appearing once. With regard to this clonotype: At one end the junction does not follow the germline gene, possibly because of a read error.

Germline V gene data show CDR1 as SGHRS and CDR2 as YFSETQ. This CDR3 is 14 amino acids long. The sequence was collected from a female donor with breast cancer. Some clones in this sample may be carry-over from other donors' samples. The chain links TRBV5-1 to TRBJ2-3; D gene uncertain. Sequencing used tumor-adjacent breast tissue. CDR3 coding DNA: TGCGCCAGCAGCTTGGATACGACGGCAGACACGCAGTATTTT. It encodes CASSLDTTADTQYF.